This T cell receptor (beta chain) was sequenced for a study of graft-versus-host responses after intestinal transplantation. Turning to the study itself: Anti-thymocyte globulin induction was given to all recipients, followed by tacrolimus and steroids for roughly three years.

Remarks on this clone: What it recognizes is unknown.

Findings of the study overall: Early post-transplant HvG declines were associated with peak circulating GvH clone levels. GvH clones detected in recipient marrow included some appearing first in ileum or blood.

V lost 4 bases and J 6 bases, leaving 10 bases between the germline ends. Per the germline V gene, CDR1 is LNHDA and CDR2 is SQIVND (reference sequence). This CDR3 has 13 amino acids. Processed graft tissue released its intraepithelial and lamina propria lymphocytes. Produced via immunoSEQ multiplex PCR; TCRdb's table is partial and in-frame only. The table records approximately 17,000 clones, roughly 84% of them present only once. This TCR was recovered from a human patient who received an intestinal transplant, so some T cells may come from the graft donor. The sequenced sample was ileum tissue, obtained approximately 83 weeks after intestinal transplantation. The V call is TRBV19, the J call TRBJ1-5; D is possibly TRBD1 (5 bases). For the CDR3, the DNA is TGTGCCAGTAGTAAACAGAGGGGTCAGCCCCAGCATTTT. This encodes CASSKQRGQPQHF. The full variable domain, its missing parts supplied by reference TRBV19 and TRBJ1-5, is DGGITQSPKYLFRKEGQNVTLSCEQNLNHDAMYWYRQDPGQGLRLIYYSQIVNDFQKGDIAEGYSVSREKKESFPLTVTSAQKNPTAFYLCASSKQRGQPQHFGDGTRLSIL.